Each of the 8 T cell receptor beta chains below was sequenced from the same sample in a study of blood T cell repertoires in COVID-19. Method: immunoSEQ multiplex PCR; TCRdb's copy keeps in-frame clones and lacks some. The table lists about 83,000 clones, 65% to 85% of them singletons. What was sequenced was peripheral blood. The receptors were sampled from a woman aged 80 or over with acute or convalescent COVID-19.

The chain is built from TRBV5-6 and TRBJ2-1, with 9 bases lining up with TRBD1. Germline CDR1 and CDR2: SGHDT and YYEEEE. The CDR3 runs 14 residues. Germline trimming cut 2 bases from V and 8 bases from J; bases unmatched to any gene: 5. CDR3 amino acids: CASSLQGAGYEQFF. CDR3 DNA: TGTGCCAGCAGCTTACAGGGGGCTGGGTATGAGCAGTTCTTC.

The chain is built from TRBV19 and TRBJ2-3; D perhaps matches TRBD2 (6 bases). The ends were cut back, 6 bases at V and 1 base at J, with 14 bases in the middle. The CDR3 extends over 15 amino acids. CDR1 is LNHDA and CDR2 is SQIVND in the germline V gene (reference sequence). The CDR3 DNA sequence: TGTGCCAGTAGGAATGCTCAGCGGGGCACAGATACGCAGTATTTT. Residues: CASRNAQRGTDTQYF.

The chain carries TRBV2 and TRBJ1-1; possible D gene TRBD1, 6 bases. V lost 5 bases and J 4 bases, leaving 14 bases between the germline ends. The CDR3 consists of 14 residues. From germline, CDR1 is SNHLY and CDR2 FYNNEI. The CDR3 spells CASSPRTAGTEAFF. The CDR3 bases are TGTGCCAGCAGTCCTCGGACAGCAGGCACTGAAGCTTTCTTT. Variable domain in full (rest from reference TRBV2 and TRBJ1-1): EPEVTQTPSHQVTQMGQEVILRCVPISNHLYFYWYRQILGQKVEFLVSFYNNEISEKSEIFDDQFSVERPDGSNFTLKIRSTKLEDSAMYFCASSPRTAGTEAFFGQGTRLTVV.

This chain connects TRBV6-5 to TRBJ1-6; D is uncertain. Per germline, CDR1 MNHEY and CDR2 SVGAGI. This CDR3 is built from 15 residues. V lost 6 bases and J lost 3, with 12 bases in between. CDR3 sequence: CASSRGEGYNSPLHF. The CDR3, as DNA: TGTGCCAGCAGCCGTGGGGAGGGCTATAATTCACCCCTCCACTTT.

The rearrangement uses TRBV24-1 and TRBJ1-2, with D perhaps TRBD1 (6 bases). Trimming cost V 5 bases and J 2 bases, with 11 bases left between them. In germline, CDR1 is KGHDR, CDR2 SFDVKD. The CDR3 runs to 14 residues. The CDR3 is CATSGLDRNYGYTF. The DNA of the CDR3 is TGTGCCACCAGTGGACTCGACAGGAACTATGGCTACACCTTC.

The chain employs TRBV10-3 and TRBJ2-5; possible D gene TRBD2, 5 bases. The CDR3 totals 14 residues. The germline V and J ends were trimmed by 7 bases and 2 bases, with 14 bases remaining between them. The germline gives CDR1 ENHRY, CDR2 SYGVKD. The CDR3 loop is CAIKREGSQETQYF. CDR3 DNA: TGTGCCATCAAGAGGGAAGGGTCGCAAGAGACCCAGTACTTC.

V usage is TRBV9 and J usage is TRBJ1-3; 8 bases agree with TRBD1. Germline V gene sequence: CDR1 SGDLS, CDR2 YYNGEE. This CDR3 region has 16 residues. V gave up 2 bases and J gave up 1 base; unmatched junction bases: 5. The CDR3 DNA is TGTGCCAGCAGCGTCGGGCAGGGGGCTTCTGGAAACACCATATATTTT. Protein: CASSVGQGASGNTIYF.

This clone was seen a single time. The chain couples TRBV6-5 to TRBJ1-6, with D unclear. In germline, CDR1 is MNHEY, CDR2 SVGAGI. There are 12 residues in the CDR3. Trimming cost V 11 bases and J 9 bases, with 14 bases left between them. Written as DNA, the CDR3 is TGTGCCGTCGGAGATATCGGTTCACCCCTCCACTTT. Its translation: CAVGDIGSPLHF.